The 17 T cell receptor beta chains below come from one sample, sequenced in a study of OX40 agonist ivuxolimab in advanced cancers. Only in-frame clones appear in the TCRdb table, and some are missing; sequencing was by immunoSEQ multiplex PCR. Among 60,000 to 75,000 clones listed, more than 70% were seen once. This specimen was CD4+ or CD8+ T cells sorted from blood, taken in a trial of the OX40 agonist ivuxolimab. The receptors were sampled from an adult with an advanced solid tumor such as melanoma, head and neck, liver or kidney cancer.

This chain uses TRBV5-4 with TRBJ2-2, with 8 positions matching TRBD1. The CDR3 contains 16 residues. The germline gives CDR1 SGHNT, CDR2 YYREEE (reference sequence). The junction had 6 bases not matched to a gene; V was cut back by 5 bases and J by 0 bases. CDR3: CASRPPGQANTGELFF. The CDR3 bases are TGTGCCAGCAGACCACCGGGACAGGCGAACACCGGGGAGCTGTTTTTT. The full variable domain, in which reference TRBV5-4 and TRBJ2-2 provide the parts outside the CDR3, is ETGVTQSPTHLIKTRGQQVTLRCSSQSGHNTVSWYQQALGQGPQFIFQYYREEENGRGNFPPRFSGLQFPNYSSELNVNALELDDSALYLCASRPPGQANTGELFFGEGSRLTVL.

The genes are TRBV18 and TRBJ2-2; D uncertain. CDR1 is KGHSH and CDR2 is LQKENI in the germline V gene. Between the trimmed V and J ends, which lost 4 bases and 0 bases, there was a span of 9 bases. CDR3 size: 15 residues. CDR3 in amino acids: CASSLTIANTGELFF. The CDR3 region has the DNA TGTGCCAGCTCACTCACGATAGCGAACACCGGGGAGCTGTTTTTT.

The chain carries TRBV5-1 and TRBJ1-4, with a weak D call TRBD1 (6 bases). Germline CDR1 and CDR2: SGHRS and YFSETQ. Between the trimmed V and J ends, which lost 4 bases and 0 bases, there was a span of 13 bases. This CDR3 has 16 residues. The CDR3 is CASSLTGLTTNEKLFF. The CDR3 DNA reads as TGCGCCAGCAGCCTGACAGGTCTTACAACTAATGAAAAACTGTTTTTT.

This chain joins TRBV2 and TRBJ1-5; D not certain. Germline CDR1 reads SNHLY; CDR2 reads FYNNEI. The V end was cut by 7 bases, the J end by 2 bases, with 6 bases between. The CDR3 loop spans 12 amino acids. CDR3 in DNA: TGTGCCAGCAAGGGTGGCAATCAGCCCCAGCATTTT. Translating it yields CASKGGNQPQHF. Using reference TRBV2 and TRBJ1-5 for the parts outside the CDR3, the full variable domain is EPEVTQTPSHQVTQMGQEVILRCVPISNHLYFYWYRQILGQKVEFLVSFYNNEISEKSEIFDDQFSVERPDGSNFTLKIRSTKLEDSAMYFCASKGGNQPQHFGDGTRLSIL.

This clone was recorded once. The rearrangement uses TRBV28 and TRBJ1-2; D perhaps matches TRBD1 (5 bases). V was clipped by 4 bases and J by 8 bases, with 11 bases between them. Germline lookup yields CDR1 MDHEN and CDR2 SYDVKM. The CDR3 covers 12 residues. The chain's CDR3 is CASSYPGSGYTF. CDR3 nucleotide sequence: TGTGCCAGCAGTTACCCAGGGAGCGGCTACACCTTC.

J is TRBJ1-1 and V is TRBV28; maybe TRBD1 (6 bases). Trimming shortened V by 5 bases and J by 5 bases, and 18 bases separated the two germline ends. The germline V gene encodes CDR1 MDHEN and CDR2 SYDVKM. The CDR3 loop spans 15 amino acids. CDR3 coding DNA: TGTGCCAGCAGTACCCTCGACAGGATGTGGACTGAAGCTTTCTTT. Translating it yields CASSTLDRMWTEAFF.

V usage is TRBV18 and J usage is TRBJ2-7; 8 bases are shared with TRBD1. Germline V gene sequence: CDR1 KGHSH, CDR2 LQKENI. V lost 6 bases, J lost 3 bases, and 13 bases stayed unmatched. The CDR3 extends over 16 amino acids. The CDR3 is CASSFTDRGWGYEQYF. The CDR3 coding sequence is TGTGCCAGCTCTTTTACCGACAGGGGATGGGGCTACGAGCAGTACTTC. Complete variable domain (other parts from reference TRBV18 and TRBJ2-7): NAGVMQNPRHLVRRRGQEARLRCSPMKGHSHVYWYRQLPEEGLKFMVYLQKENIIDESGMPKERFSAEFPKEGPSILRIQQVVRGDSAAYFCASSFTDRGWGYEQYFGPGTRLTVT.

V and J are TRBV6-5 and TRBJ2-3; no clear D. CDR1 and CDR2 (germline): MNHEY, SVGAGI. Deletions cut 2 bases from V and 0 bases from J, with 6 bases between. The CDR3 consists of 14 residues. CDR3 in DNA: TGTGCCAGCAGTTACCCCGGTAGCACAGATACGCAGTATTTT. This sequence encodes CASSYPGSTDTQYF.

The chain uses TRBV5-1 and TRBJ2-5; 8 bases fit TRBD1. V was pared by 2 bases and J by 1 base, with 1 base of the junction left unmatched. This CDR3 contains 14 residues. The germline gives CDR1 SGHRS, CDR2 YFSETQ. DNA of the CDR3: TGCGCCAGCAGCTTCGGACAGGGCCAAGAGACCCAGTACTTC. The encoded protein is CASSFGQGQETQYF.

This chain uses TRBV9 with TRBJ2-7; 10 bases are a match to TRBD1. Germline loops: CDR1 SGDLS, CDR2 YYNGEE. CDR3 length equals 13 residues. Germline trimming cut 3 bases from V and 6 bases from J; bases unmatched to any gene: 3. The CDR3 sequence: CASSEGTGAEQYF. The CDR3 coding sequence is TGTGCCAGCAGCGAGGGGACAGGGGCCGAGCAGTACTTC.

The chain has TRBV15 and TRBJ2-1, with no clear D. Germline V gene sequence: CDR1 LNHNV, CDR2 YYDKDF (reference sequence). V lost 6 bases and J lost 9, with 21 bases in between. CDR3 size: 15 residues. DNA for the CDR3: TGTGCCACCAGTTTAATAGTAGCATTGCTTGGTGAGCAGTTCTTC. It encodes CATSLIVALLGEQFF.

The CDR3: CASSQELGQGVDTQYF. The CDR3 DNA is TGCGCCAGCAGCCAAGAATTAGGACAGGGCGTAGATACGCAGTATTTT. The chain recombines TRBV4-3 with TRBJ2-3; 8 bases line up with TRBD1. From germline, CDR1 is LGHNA and CDR2 YSLEER. Trimming cost V 0 bases and J 5 bases; bases outside gene matches: 7. This CDR3 comprises 16 residues.

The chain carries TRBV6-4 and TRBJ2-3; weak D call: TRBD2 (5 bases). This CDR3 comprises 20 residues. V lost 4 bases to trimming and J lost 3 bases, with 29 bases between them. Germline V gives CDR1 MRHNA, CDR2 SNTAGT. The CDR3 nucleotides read TGTGCCAGCAGTGCGGAAAGGAAGACGGGGTGTATGTTGAGGACAGATACGCAGTATTTT. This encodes CASSAERKTGCMLRTDTQYF.

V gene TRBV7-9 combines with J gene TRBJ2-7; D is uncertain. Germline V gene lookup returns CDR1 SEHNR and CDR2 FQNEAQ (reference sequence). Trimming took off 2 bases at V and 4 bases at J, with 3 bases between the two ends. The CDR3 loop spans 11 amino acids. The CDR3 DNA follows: TGTGCCAGCAGCTTACTGTACGAGCAGTACTTC. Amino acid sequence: CASSLLYEQYF.

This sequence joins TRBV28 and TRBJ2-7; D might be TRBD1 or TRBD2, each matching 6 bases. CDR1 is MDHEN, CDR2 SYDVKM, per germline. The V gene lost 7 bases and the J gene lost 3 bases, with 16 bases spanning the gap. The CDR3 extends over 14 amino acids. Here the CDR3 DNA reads TGTGCCAGCACCTCCTTTGGGGGGCACTACGAGCAGTACTTC. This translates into CASTSFGGHYEQYF.

CDR3 loop: CASSTDREMNTEAFF. CDR3 nucleotides: TGTGCCAGCAGTACGGACAGGGAAATGAACACTGAAGCTTTCTTT. This chain uses TRBV28 with TRBJ1-1; 8 bases are shared with TRBD1. CDR3 length: 15 amino acids. Trimming removed 5 bases from V and 0 bases from J; junction bases left unmatched: 5. From germline, CDR1 is MDHEN and CDR2 SYDVKM.

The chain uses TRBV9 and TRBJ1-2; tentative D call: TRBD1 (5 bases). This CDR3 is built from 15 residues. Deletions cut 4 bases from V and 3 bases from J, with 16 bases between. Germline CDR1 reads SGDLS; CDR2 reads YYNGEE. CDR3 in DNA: TGTGCCAGCAGCCCGTATGGTATCAGGGACTATGGCTACACCTTC. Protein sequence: CASSPYGIRDYGYTF.